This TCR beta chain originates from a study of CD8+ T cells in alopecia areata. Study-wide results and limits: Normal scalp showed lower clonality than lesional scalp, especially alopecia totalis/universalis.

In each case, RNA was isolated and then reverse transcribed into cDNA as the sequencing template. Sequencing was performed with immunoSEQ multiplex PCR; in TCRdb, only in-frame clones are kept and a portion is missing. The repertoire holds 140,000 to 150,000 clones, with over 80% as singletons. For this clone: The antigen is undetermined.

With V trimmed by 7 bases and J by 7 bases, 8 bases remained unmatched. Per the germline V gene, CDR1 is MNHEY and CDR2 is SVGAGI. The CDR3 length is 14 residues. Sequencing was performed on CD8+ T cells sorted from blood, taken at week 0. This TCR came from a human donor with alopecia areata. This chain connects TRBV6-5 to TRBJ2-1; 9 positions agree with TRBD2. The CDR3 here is CASTQAGGGNEQFF. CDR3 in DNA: TGTGCCAGCACCCAAGCGGGAGGAGGTAATGAGCAGTTCTTC.